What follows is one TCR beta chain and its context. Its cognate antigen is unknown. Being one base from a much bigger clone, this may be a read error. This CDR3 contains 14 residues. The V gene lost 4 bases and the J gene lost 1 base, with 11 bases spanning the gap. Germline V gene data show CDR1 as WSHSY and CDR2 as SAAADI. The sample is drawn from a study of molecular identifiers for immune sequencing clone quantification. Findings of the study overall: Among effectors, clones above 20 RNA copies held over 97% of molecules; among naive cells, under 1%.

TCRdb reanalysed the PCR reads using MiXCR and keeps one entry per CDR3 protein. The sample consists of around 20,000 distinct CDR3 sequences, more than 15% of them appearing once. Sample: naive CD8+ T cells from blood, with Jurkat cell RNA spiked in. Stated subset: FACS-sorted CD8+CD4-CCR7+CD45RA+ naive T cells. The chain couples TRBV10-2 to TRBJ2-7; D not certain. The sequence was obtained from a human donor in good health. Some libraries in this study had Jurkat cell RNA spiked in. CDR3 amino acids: CASSGSARSYEQYF. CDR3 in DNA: TGCGCCAGCAGTGGATCGGCCCGATCCTACGAGCAGTACTTC.